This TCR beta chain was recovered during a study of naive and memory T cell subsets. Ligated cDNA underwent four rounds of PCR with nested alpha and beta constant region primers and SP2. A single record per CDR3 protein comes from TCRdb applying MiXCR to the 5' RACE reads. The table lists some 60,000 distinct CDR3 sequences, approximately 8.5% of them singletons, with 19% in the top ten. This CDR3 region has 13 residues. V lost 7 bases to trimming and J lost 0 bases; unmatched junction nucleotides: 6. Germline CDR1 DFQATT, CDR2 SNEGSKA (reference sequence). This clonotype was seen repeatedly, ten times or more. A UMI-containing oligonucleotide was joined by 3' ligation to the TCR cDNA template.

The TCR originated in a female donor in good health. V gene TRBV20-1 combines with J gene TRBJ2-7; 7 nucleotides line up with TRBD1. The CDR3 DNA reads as TGCAGTGGACAGGGCCGATCCTCCTACGAGCAGTACTTC. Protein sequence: CSGQGRSSYEQYF.